These T cell receptor beta chains were read from a single sample in a study of blood T cells in healthy people across ages. A single record per CDR3 protein comes from TCRdb applying MiXCR to the 5' RACE reads. The repertoire holds about 930,000 distinct CDR3 sequences, with 25% to 35% as singletons. A further study also used this sample, focusing on T cells of mothers and their children.

Sequences were obtained from blood. Receptor source: a woman aged 40 to 49 in good health. Each CDR3 is given with its conserved first and last residue. Each record gives: clone size, J gene, D gene, V gene, CDR3 DNA, CDR3 protein. D genes are given only for firm matches. Rows may omit the clone size; those that give it use once, few, many or a size class.

>few|TRBJ2-7|TRBD2|TRBV9
TGTGCCAGCAGCGCCGGGGGGGGCCACTACGAGCAGTACTTC
CASSAGGGHYEQYF
>-|TRBJ1-1|TRBD1|TRBV10-3
TGTGCCATCAGGGACAGGGCGACTGAAGCTTTCTTT
CAIRDRATEAFF
>few|TRBJ2-7|-|TRBV20-1
TGCAGTGCTAGGGCACAGGGCATCGGCGACGAGCAGTACTTC
CSARAQGIGDEQYF
>-|TRBJ1-1|-|TRBV5-4
TGTGCCAGCAGCTCGTCAAAGGGGAACACTGAAGCTTTCTTT
CASSSSKGNTEAFF
>-|TRBJ2-5|-|TRBV4-3
TGCGCCAGCAGCCAAGATCGGACAGGGAGGGAGTACTTC
CASSQDRTGREYF
>few|TRBJ1-6|-|TRBV20-1
TGCAGTGCCGGCCGGGGGCTCAAGAGCTCCTATAATTCACCCCTCCACTTT
CSAGRGLKSSYNSPLHF
>once|TRBJ2-7|-|TRBV3-1
TGTGCCAGCAGCCATCTTGCCTACGAGCAGTACTTC
CASSHLAYEQYF
>few|TRBJ2-5|TRBD2|TRBV7-9
TGTGCCAGCAGCCCAGGACTAGCTGGATACGAGCGGTACTTC
CASSPGLAGYERYF
>many|TRBJ2-7|-|TRBV3-1
TGTGCCAGCAGCCAACTAGGGAACGAGCAGTACTTC
CASSQLGNEQYF
>few|TRBJ1-1|-|TRBV3-1
TGTGCCAGCAGCCACTCGGACAGGAACACTGAAGCTTTCTTT
CASSHSDRNTEAFF
>-|TRBJ2-1|-|TRBV6-6
TGTGCCAGCAGCCCCTCGGGACCCTACAATGAGCAGTTCTTC
CASSPSGPYNEQFF
>-|TRBJ2-3|-|TRBV7-2
TGTGCCAGCAGCTTAGGGATGGCAGGGCGCACAGATACGCAGTATTTT
CASSLGMAGRTDTQYF
>few|TRBJ2-3|-|TRBV3-1
TGTGCCAGCAGCCCCAACTGGTCGCCGGATACGCAGTATTTT
CASSPNWSPDTQYF
>-|TRBJ2-3|-|TRBV4-3
TGCGCCAGCAGCCTCGGAGGTGCGGGGAGAGGCACAGATACGCAGTATTTT
CASSLGGAGRGTDTQYF
>few|TRBJ1-2|TRBD1|TRBV6-5
TGTGCCAGCAGAGGGACAGGGGGCTCCGGCTATGGCTACACCTTC
CASRGTGGSGYGYTF
>-|TRBJ1-5|-|TRBV6-1
TGTGCCAGCAGAGACCAGGGAGTGGCGAGCAATCAGCCCCAGCATTTT
CASRDQGVASNQPQHF
>few|TRBJ1-3|TRBD1|TRBV5-5
TGTGCCAGCAGCCGAAGGACAGGGGGCACTGGAAACACCATATATTTT
CASSRRTGGTGNTIYF